The 21 T cell receptor beta chains given below trace back to one sample, sequenced in a study of shared clonotypes between healthy human individuals. The data were produced by immunoSEQ multiplex PCR, yet TCRdb's version contains in-frame clones alone and is incomplete. The repertoire holds under 750,000 clones, 72% seen once, with around 1.7% in the top ten. Sample: memory CD4+ T cells sorted from blood. Subset here: CD45RA-negative fraction. The receptors shown here come from a young woman in good health.

The chain carries TRBV15 and TRBJ2-7, with D perhaps matching TRBD2 (6 bases). Germline CDR1 is LNHNV and CDR2 is YYDKDF (reference sequence). V shed 1 base and J shed 2 bases, with 12 bases lying between them. This CDR3 is built from 15 residues. CDR3 sequence: CATSRGGGEAYEQYF. DNA for the CDR3: TGTGCCACCAGCAGAGGTGGAGGGGAAGCCTACGAGCAGTACTTC. The full variable domain, completed using reference TRBV15 and TRBJ2-7, is DAMVIQNPRYQVTQFGKPVTLSCSQTLNHNVMYWYQQKSSQAPKLLFHYYDKDFNNEADTPDNFQSRRPNTSFCFLDIRSPGLGDTAMYLCATSRGGGEAYEQYFGPGTRLTVT.

To note about this clone: Just one base apart from a much larger clone, this may be a read error. The V and J genes are TRBV7-9 and TRBJ2-7; TRBD2 aligns across 8 bases. J lost 6 bases, V lost 0 bases, and 1 base had no gene match. Per germline, CDR1 SEHNR and CDR2 FQNEAQ (reference sequence). The CDR3 runs to 13 residues. The CDR3 reads CASSLAAGGEQYF. The CDR3 coding sequence is TGTGCCAGCAGCTTAGCGGCGGGAGGCGAGCAGTACTTC.

This clone showed up just a few times. The chain joins TRBV9 to TRBJ2-1; 7 bases agree with TRBD1. V shed 4 bases and J 7 bases; nucleotides not matched to a gene: 11. This CDR3 region has 15 residues. Germline CDR1 SGDLS, CDR2 YYNGEE. CDR3 nucleotides: TGTGCCAGCAGCACCACTTGGACAGGTACTAATGAGCAGTTCTTC. Translation: CASSTTWTGTNEQFF.

On this clone itself: The same CDR3 is also encoded by other DNA sequences in this sample. CDR3 residues: CSARNGYTF. CDR3 coding DNA: TGCAGTGCTAGAAATGGCTACACCTTC. This chain uses TRBV20-1 with TRBJ1-2; D call uncertain. This CDR3 is 9 amino acids long. Trimming stripped 2 bases from V and 6 bases from J, with 1 base between. CDR1 DFQATT and CDR2 SNEGSKA come from the germline V gene (reference sequence).

Only one count was recorded for this clone. A read error may be the cause here, since a much bigger clone is one base away. Other DNA sequences in this sample translate to the same CDR3. The V gene is TRBV5-5, the J gene TRBJ1-2, with D unresolved. Germline V CDR1 and CDR2: SGHKS, YYEKEE (reference sequence). The V end was cut by 0 bases, the J end by 0 bases, with 6 bases between. The CDR3 has 14 amino acids. CDR3 in amino acids: CASSLGGANYGYTF. The CDR3 DNA follows: TGTGCCAGCAGCTTGGGGGGAGCTAACTATGGCTACACCTTC.

The V call is TRBV5-4, the J call TRBJ2-5, with 10 bases aligning to TRBD2. After removal of 0 bases from V and 7 bases from J, the junction contained 6 bases not matched to a gene. The CDR3 is 15 residues long. Per the germline V gene, CDR1 is SGHNT and CDR2 is YYREEE (reference sequence). CDR3 residues: CASSLASGSGRTQYF. CDR3 bases: TGTGCCAGCAGCTTGGCTAGCGGGAGTGGGAGGACCCAGTACTTC.

The gene calls are TRBV19 and TRBJ2-7; no clear D gene. Trimming took off 5 bases at V and 5 bases at J, with 10 bases between the two ends. The CDR3 sequence is 12 residues long. CDR1 is LNHDA and CDR2 is SQIVND in the germline V gene (reference sequence). The chain's CDR3 is CASSRMGNEQYF. CDR3 DNA sequence: TGTGCCAGTAGTCGTATGGGGAACGAGCAGTACTTC.

The chain has TRBV5-1 and TRBJ2-1; D assignment may be TRBD1 or TRBD2 (5 bases each). V was cut by 4 bases and J by 5 bases, with 16 bases left in between. The V gene's germline CDR1 is SGHRS and CDR2 YFSETQ. The CDR3 totals 15 residues. The CDR3 DNA reads TGCGCCAGCAGCATCAACGCTGGGGACGACAATGAGCAGTTCTTC. Translation: CASSINAGDDNEQFF.

The rearrangement links TRBV2 to TRBJ1-1; a possible D gene is TRBD1 (5 bases). The V end lost 7 bases, the J end lost 4 bases, and 19 bases lay between the germline ends. The V gene's germline CDR1 is SNHLY and CDR2 FYNNEI. CDR3 length: 15 residues. The CDR3 nucleotides are TGTGCCAGCACCCAGGACATCAGTGTAGGCACTGAAGCTTTCTTT. This gives the protein CASTQDISVGTEAFF.

V and J are TRBV27 and TRBJ2-5; 16 bases are shared with TRBD2. Trimming removed 4 bases from V and 7 bases from J; junction bases left unmatched: 6. Germline V lookup: CDR1 MNHEY, CDR2 SMNVEV (reference sequence). This CDR3 comprises 16 residues. The CDR3 region is CASSSGLAGGSGTQYF. Here the CDR3 DNA reads TGTGCCAGCAGTTCGGGACTAGCGGGAGGGTCCGGGACCCAGTACTTC.

This clone was counted a few times. The chain joins TRBV5-5 to TRBJ1-1; a weak D match, TRBD1 (5 bases). V lost 1 base, J lost 1 base, and 8 bases lay in between. The CDR3 covers 14 residues. Germline V CDR1 and CDR2: SGHKS, YYEKEE (reference sequence). Here the CDR3 reads CASSLSQANTEAFF. CDR3 coding DNA: TGTGCCAGCAGCTTGTCACAGGCGAACACTGAAGCTTTCTTT.

The CDR3 region has the DNA TGTGCCAGCAGTTTGGCCGGGCGGATGGAGACCCAGTACTTC. Encoded protein: CASSLAGRMETQYF. The J gene is TRBJ2-5, the V gene TRBV28, with D unresolved. The CDR3 totals 14 residues. Trimming left V 3 bases short and J 5 bases short, with 13 bases between. Germline V gene sequence: CDR1 MDHEN, CDR2 SYDVKM.

The count of this clone is one. The chain is built from TRBV28 and TRBJ2-2; the D gene is possibly TRBD2 (5 bases). Between the trimmed V and J ends, which lost 2 bases and 5 bases, there was a span of 12 bases. Looked up from germline, CDR1 is MDHEN and CDR2 is SYDVKM. This CDR3 contains 15 residues. CDR3 residues: CASSLGLAGTGELFF. As DNA, the CDR3 is TGTGCCAGCAGTTTAGGGCTAGCAGGAACCGGGGAGCTGTTTTTT. Filled out from reference TRBV28 and TRBJ2-2, the complete variable domain reads DVKVTQSSRYLVKRTGEKVFLECVQDMDHENMFWYRQDPGLGLRLIYFSYDVKMKEKGDIPEGYSVSREKKERFSLILESASTNQTSMYLCASSLGLAGTGELFFGEGSRLTVL.

The V gene is TRBV10-1, the J gene TRBJ2-5, with TRBD2 matching 8 bases. V shed 6 bases and J 2 bases; nucleotides not matched to a gene: 8. Looked up from germline, CDR1 is WNHNN and CDR2 is SYGVQD (reference sequence). This CDR3 region has 15 residues. CDR3 nucleotide sequence: TGCGCCAGCAGCCGCGGGGCTAGCGGGCAAGAGACCCAGTACTTC. Its protein product is CASSRGASGQETQYF.

This chain joins TRBV2 and TRBJ2-7; 11 bases are a match to TRBD2. The J segment lost 7 bases and the V segment lost 4 bases, leaving 9 bases of the junction unmatched. Germline V gene sequence: CDR1 SNHLY, CDR2 FYNNEI. The CDR3 is 15 residues long. As DNA, the CDR3 is TGTGCCAGCAGTGGTCAACTAGCGGGAGTTCATGAGCAGTACTTC. This translates into CASSGQLAGVHEQYF.

The CDR3 loop is CASSTFSGRAGGSYEQYF. CDR3 coding DNA: TGTGCCAGTAGTACCTTTAGCGGGAGGGCCGGCGGTTCCTACGAGCAGTACTTC. J is TRBJ2-7 and V is TRBV19, with 11 nucleotides matching TRBD2. This CDR3 has 18 amino acids. CDR1 LNHDA and CDR2 SQIVND come from the germline V gene (reference sequence). V shed 4 bases and J 1 base; nucleotides not matched to a gene: 12. Using reference TRBV19 and TRBJ2-7 for the parts outside the CDR3, the full variable domain is DGGITQSPKYLFRKEGQNVTLSCEQNLNHDAMYWYRQDPGQGLRLIYYSQIVNDFQKGDIAEGYSVSREKKESFPLTVTSAQKNPTAFYLCASSTFSGRAGGSYEQYFGPGTRLTVT.

V is TRBV5-4 and J is TRBJ2-3; TRBD2 might be the D (6 bases). Germline V gene lookup returns CDR1 SGHNT and CDR2 YYREEE (reference sequence). This CDR3 is built from 14 residues. V dropped 0 bases and J dropped 6 bases, with 11 bases sitting between them. The CDR3 sequence is CASSLEAGRDTQYF. CDR3 bases: TGTGCCAGCAGCTTGGAGGCGGGGCGGGATACGCAGTATTTT.

The rearrangement links TRBV5-1 to TRBJ2-1, with D tentatively TRBD2 (5 bases). Germline V CDR1 and CDR2: SGHRS, YFSETQ. V lost 1 base and J lost 13, with 12 bases in between. The CDR3 has 12 amino acids. The CDR3 spells CASSLLAQPQFF. CDR3 nucleotide sequence: TGCGCCAGCAGCTTGTTAGCGCAACCTCAGTTCTTC.

This chain joins TRBV4-1 and TRBJ2-6; 7 bases map to TRBD1. Germline CDR1 is MGHRA and CDR2 is YSYEKL. V was pared by 4 bases and J by 0 bases, with 9 bases of the junction left unmatched. This CDR3 has 18 amino acids. Written as DNA, the CDR3 is TGCGCCAGCAGCCGCAAACAGGGGTCACCCTCTGGGGCCAACGTCCTGACTTTC. Encoded protein: CASSRKQGSPSGANVLTF.

The chain employs TRBV2 and TRBJ2-7; possibly TRBD2 for D (5 bases). The CDR3 is made up of 13 amino acids. The germline V gene has CDR1 SNHLY and CDR2 FYNNEI. Between the trimmed V and J ends, which lost 6 bases and 6 bases, there was a span of 15 bases. CDR3 in amino acids: CASRGIGGIEQYF. DNA for the CDR3: TGTGCCAGCAGAGGGATAGGAGGTATCGAGCAGTACTTC.

The chain joins TRBV19 to TRBJ2-7; D gene unclear. CDR3 length: 14 residues. Germline V gene sequence: CDR1 LNHDA, CDR2 SQIVND (reference sequence). V was clipped by 2 bases and J by 2 bases, with 10 bases between them. The CDR3 DNA follows: TGTGCCAGTAGTATAAGGATGGTCCCCTACGAGCAGTACTTC. Protein sequence: CASSIRMVPYEQYF.